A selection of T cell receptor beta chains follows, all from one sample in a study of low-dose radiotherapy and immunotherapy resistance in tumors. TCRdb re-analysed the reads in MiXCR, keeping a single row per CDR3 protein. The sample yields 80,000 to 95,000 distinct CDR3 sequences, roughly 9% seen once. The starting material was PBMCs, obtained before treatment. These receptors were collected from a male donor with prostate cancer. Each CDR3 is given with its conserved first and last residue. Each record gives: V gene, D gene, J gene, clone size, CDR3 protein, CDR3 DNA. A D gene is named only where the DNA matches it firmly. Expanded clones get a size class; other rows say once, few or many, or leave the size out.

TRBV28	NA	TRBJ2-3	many	CASLPPLALSTDTQYF	TGTGCCAGCCTGCCCCCTCTAGCGCTGAGCACAGATACGCAGTATTTT
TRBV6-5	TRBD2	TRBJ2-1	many	CASTSRTSNEQFF	TGTGCCAGCACTTCACGGACTAGCAATGAGCAGTTCTTC
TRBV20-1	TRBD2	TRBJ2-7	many	CSAPGTSGRAQLYEQYF	TGCAGTGCTCCCGGGACTAGCGGGAGGGCCCAGTTGTACGAGCAGTACTTC
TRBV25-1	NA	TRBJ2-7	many	CASSGGAGSSYEQYF	TGTGCCAGCAGTGGCGGAGCGGGTAGCTCCTACGAGCAGTACTTC
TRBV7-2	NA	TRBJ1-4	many	CASSSQGGNEKLFF	TGTGCCAGCAGCTCACAGGGTGGCAATGAAAAACTGTTTTTT
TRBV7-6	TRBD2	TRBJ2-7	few	CASSGRDYEQYF	TGTGCCAGCAGCGGGAGGGACTACGAGCAGTACTTC
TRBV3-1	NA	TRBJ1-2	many	CASSQNYGYTF	TGTGCCAGCAGCCAAAACTATGGCTACACCTTC
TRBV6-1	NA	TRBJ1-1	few	CASSEAALLLNTEAFF	TGTGCCAGCAGTGAAGCTGCCTTACTTTTGAACACTGAAGCTTTCTTT
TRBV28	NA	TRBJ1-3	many	CASRSGATNSGNTIYF	TGTGCCAGCAGATCGGGGGCAACTAACTCTGGAAACACCATATATTTT
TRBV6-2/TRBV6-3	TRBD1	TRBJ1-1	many	CASTDRANTEAFF	TGTGCCAGCACCGACAGGGCGAACACTGAAGCTTTCTTT
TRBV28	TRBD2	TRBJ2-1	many	CASTSLAGSSYNEQFF	TGTGCCAGCACCTCCCTAGCGGGTAGCTCCTACAATGAGCAGTTCTTC
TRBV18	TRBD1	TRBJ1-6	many	CASSQGQNYNSPLHF	TGTGCCAGCTCGCAGGGACAGAACTATAATTCACCCCTCCACTTT
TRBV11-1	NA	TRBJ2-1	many	CASSSEFGYGEQFF	TGTGCCAGCAGCTCCGAATTCGGGTACGGTGAGCAGTTCTTC
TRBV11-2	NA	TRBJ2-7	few	CASSSPRGYEQYF	TGTGCCAGCAGCTCCCCCCGAGGCTACGAGCAGTACTTC
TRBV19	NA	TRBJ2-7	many	CASSEQGFYEQYF	TGTGCCAGTAGCGAACAGGGTTTCTACGAGCAGTACTTC
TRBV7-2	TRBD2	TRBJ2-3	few	CASSLTFLAGGTQYF	TGTGCCAGCAGCTTAACTTTCCTAGCGGGAGGCACGCAGTATTTT
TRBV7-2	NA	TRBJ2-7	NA	CASSLQGGPYEQYF	TGTGCCAGCAGCTTACAGGGCGGTCCCTACGAGCAGTACTTC
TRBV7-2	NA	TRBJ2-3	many	CASSLGAPDTQYF	TGTGCCAGCAGCTTAGGGGCCCCAGATACGCAGTATTTT
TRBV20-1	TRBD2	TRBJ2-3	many	CSARLEAGGGWTDTQYF	TGCAGTGCTAGACTAGAGGCGGGAGGGGGATGGACAGATACGCAGTATTTT
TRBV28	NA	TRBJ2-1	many	CASVYRNEQFF	TGTGCCAGCGTTTATCGGAATGAGCAGTTCTTC
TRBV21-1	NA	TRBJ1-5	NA	CASGNPGTFNQPQHF	TGTGCCAGCGGTAACCCCGGGACTTTTAATCAGCCCCAGCATTTT
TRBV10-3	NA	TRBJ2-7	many	CAIRASLREQYF	TGTGCCATCAGGGCCAGCTTGCGGGAGCAGTACTTC
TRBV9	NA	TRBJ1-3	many	CASSVDNSGNTIYF	TGTGCCAGCAGCGTAGACAACTCTGGAAACACCATATATTTT
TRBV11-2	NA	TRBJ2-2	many	CASSLDAVFGELFF	TGTGCCAGCAGCTTAGATGCGGTGTTTGGGGAGCTGTTTTTT
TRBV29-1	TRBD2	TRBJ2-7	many	CSVTSGSSYEQYF	TGCAGCGTCACTAGCGGGAGCTCCTACGAGCAGTACTTC
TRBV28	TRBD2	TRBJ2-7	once	CASSSSVAGATYEQYF	TGTGCCAGCAGTTCCTCAGTAGCGGGAGCAACCTACGAGCAGTACTTC
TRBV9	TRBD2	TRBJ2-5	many	CASSGGTSGETQYF	TGTGCCAGCAGCGGGGGGACTAGCGGAGAGACCCAGTACTTC
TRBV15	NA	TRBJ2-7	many	CATSRDHGAEQYF	TGTGCCACCAGCAGAGATCACGGGGCCGAGCAGTACTTC
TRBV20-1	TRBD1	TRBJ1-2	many	CSAPRTRDRGLGYTF	TGCAGTGCTCCTCGAACCCGGGACAGGGGGCTTGGCTACACCTTC
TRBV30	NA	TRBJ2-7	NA	CAWSVGVSYGQYF	TGTGCCTGGAGTGTTGGGGTTTCCTACGGGCAGTACTTC
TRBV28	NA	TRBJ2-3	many	CASSSGGAAQGDTQYF	TGTGCCAGCAGTTCCGGCGGTGCGGCCCAGGGGGATACGCAGTATTTT
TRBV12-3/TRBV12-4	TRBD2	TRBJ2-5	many	CASGRAQETQYF	TGTGCCAGCGGGAGGGCCCAGGAGACCCAGTACTTC
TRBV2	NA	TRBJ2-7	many	CASSGLAYEQYF	TGTGCCAGCAGTGGACTAGCCTACGAGCAGTACTTC
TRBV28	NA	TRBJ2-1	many	CASVLGGQQFF	TGTGCCAGCGTTCTAGGGGGTCAGCAGTTCTTC
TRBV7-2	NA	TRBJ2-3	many	CASTGNTDTQYF	TGTGCCAGCACGGGAAACACAGATACGCAGTATTTT
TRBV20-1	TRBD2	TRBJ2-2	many	CSALGTGLAGVGTGELFF	TGCAGTGCGCTTGGAACGGGACTAGCGGGAGTAGGCACCGGGGAGCTGTTTTTT
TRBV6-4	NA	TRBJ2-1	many	CASSVQGRNEQFF	TGTGCCAGCAGTGTCCAGGGTAGAAATGAGCAGTTCTTC
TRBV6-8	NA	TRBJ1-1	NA	CASSVAGLTEAFF	TGTGCCAGCAGTGTGGCCGGGCTCACTGAAGCTTTCTTT
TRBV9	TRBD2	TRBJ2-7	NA	CASSVGTSGSYEQYF	TGTGCCAGCAGCGTCGGGACTAGCGGATCCTACGAGCAGTACTTC
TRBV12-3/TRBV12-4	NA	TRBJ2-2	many	CASSFRGADGELFF	TGTGCCAGCAGTTTCCGGGGGGCAGACGGGGAGCTGTTTTTT
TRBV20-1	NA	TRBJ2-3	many	CSARDARGPTDTQYF	TGCAGTGCTAGAGATGCGCGGGGCCCAACAGATACGCAGTATTTT
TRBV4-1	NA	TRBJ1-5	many	CASSPFHGVNQPQHF	TGCGCCAGCAGCCCATTCCACGGGGTTAATCAGCCCCAGCATTTT
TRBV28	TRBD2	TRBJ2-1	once	CASKPGTSGIVREQFF	TGTGCCAGCAAACCCGGGACTAGCGGGATTGTTCGGGAGCAGTTCTTC
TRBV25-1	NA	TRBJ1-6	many	CASSDERVDSPLHF	TGTGCCAGCAGTGATGAAAGGGTTGATTCACCCCTCCACTTT
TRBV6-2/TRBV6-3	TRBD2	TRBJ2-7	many	CASSYTPGLATYEQYF	TGTGCCAGCAGTTACACTCCGGGACTAGCCACCTACGAGCAGTACTTC
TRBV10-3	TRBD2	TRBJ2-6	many	CAISEATSGRSGANVLTF	TGTGCCATCAGTGAGGCAACTAGCGGGAGGTCTGGGGCCAACGTCCTGACTTTC
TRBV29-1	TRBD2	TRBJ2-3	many	CSVDTWVAGASYTQYF	TGCAGCGTTGATACCTGGGTAGCGGGAGCCTCATATACGCAGTATTTT
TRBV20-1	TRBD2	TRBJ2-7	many	CSASLAGTYEQYF	TGCAGTGCTTCCCTAGCGGGAACCTACGAGCAGTACTTC
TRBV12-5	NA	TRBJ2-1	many	CASGAAQEQFF	TGTGCTAGTGGCGCGGCCCAGGAGCAGTTCTTC
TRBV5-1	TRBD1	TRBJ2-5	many	CASSLAPGGGETQYF	TGCGCCAGCAGCTTGGCCCCAGGGGGTGGAGAGACCCAGTACTTC
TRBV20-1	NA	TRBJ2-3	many	CSASSRDTQYF	TGCAGTGCTAGTTCGAGAGATACGCAGTATTTT
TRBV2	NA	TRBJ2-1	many	CASSGGRSYNEQFF	TGTGCCAGCAGTGGAGGCCGATCCTACAATGAGCAGTTCTTC
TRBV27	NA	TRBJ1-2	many	CASSLAGREYTF	TGTGCCAGCAGTTTAGCAGGGAGGGAGTACACCTTC
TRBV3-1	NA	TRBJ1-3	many	CASSPHSGNTIYF	TGTGCCAGCAGCCCACACTCTGGAAACACCATATATTTT
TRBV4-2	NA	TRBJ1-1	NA	CASSQVAVSFDTEAFF	TGTGCCAGCAGCCAAGTTGCGGTTTCATTTGACACTGAAGCTTTCTTT
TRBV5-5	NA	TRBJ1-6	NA	CASSLMWGSGDSPLHF	TGTGCCAGCAGCTTGATGTGGGGTTCGGGGGATTCACCCCTCCACTTT
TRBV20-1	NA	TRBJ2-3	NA	CSASDRERGTDTQYF	TGCAGTGCTAGTGATCGGGAGCGGGGCACAGATACGCAGTATTTT
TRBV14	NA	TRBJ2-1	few	CASSQFVNEQFF	TGTGCCAGCAGCCAATTCGTCAATGAGCAGTTCTTC
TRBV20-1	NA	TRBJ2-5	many	CSARSIRGSETQYF	TGCAGTGCTAGATCTATCCGGGGATCGGAGACCCAGTACTTC
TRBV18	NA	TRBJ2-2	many	CASSPGLNTGELFF	TGTGCCAGCTCACCGGGACTCAACACCGGGGAGCTGTTTTTT